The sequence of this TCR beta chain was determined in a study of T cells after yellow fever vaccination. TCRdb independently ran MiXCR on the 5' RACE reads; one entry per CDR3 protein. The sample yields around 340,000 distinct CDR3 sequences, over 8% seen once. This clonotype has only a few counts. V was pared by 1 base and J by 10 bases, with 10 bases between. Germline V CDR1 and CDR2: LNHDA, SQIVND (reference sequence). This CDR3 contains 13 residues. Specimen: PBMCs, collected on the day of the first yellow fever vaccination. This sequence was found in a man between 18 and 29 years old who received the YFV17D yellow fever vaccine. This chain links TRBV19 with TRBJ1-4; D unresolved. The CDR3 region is CASSIVPVGKLFF. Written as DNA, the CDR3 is TGTGCCAGTAGTATAGTTCCCGTGGGAAAACTGTTTTTT.